This T cell receptor (beta chain) derives from a study of blood T cell repertoires in COVID-19. In the authors' methods: Amplifying reference gene primers gave estimates of nucleated cell counts. Produced via immunoSEQ multiplex PCR; TCRdb's table is partial and in-frame only. Clone size and V and J calls were adopted from that table, with D and trimming inferred from the DNA. Among hundreds of thousands of clones listed, around 87% were seen once. CDR1 and CDR2 from the germline V gene are SGHRS and YFSETQ. The CDR3 sequence is 16 residues long. V was cut by 1 base and J by 7 bases, with 18 bases left in between.

The chain joins TRBV5-1 to TRBJ2-1, with a tentative D call TRBD2 (6 bases). This TCR derives from a man aged 18 to 29 with active or convalescent COVID-19. Sequencing was carried out using peripheral blood. CDR3 sequence reads: CASSLTHPQEGNEQFF. In nucleotides, the CDR3 is TGCGCCAGCAGCTTGACACACCCCCAGGAGGGGAATGAGCAGTTCTTC.